The rows below give T cell receptor beta chains drawn from one sample of a study of vaccination effects on CD4 cells after COVID-19. Their recognized antigens are unknown. Clones were sequenced by immunoSEQ multiplex PCR, and TCRdb holds only the in-frame ones, with some missing. The top ten clones hold over 4.5% of a sample with roughly 70,000 clones, 65% to 85% of them seen once. This material consisted of CD4+ T cells from PBMCs cultured with HIV peptides, taken before COVID-19 vaccination. All receptors come from a human donor who had a prior SARS-CoV-2 infection. The CDR3 runs from the conserved cysteine through the conserved F or W. Fields, in order: V gene, D gene, clone size, J gene, CDR3 length, CDR3 DNA, CDR3 protein. D genes are given only for firm matches. The size field is filled for only some rows; it gives once, few, many or a size class.

>TRBV25-1|.|.|TRBJ1-1|14
TGTGCCAGCACCTTAGGAGGGGAGAACACTGAAGCTTTCTTT
CASTLGGENTEAFF
>TRBV3-1/TRBV3-2|TRBD2|.|TRBJ2-5|15
TGTGCCAGCAGCCCGGCGGGACTAGCGGGGGAGACCCAGTACTTC
CASSPAGLAGETQYF
>TRBV5-5|.|.|TRBJ2-5|17
TGTGCCAGCAGCCTGAGCGCTCCCGGGACATCGCAAGAGACCCAGTACTTC
CASSLSAPGTSQETQYF
>TRBV18|TRBD1|.|TRBJ2-7|13
TGTGCCAGCTCCCGGGACAGCTTCTACGAGCAGTACTTC
CASSRDSFYEQYF
>TRBV19|.|.|TRBJ1-2|14
TGTGCCGGGGGGACCGACAGGTTTCCCTATGGCTACACCTTC
CAGGTDRFPYGYTF
>TRBV2|.|.|TRBJ2-7|12
TGTGCCAGCAGAGCTGCCTCCTACGAGCAGTACTTC
CASRAASYEQYF
>TRBV5-4|TRBD1|few|TRBJ2-1|19
TGTGCCAGCAGCCCCGGACTCGGACAGGGAACGAGCTCCTACAATGAGCAGTTCTTC
CASSPGLGQGTSSYNEQFF
>TRBV5-1|TRBD2|.|TRBJ2-1|16
TGCGCCAGCAGCTTGGGGGGACTAGCGGGAGGCTATGAGCAGTTCTTC
CASSLGGLAGGYEQFF
>TRBV5-4|.|few|TRBJ1-2|14
TGTGCCAGCAGCTTGGGGGGCCCTGGCTATGGCTACACCTTC
CASSLGGPGYGYTF
>TRBV5-1|.|.|TRBJ1-1|15
TGCGCCAGCAGCTTGGCCGGCCAGGCGAACACTGAAGCTTTCTTT
CASSLAGQANTEAFF
>TRBV7-3|TRBD2|once|TRBJ2-1|16
TGTGCCAGCAGCTTAAATAGGGCGGGAGCTTTCGGTGAGCAGTTCTTC
CASSLNRAGAFGEQFF
>TRBV6-5|.|.|TRBJ2-3|16
TGTGCCAGCAGTTATTGGGCAACCGCGATCACAGATACGCAGTATTTT
CASSYWATAITDTQYF
>TRBV6-5|.|.|TRBJ2-1|15
TGTGCCAGCAGCTTGGACGGACTGACCTACAATGAGCAGTTCTTC
CASSLDGLTYNEQFF
>TRBV5-4|TRBD2|.|TRBJ2-1|16
TGTGCCAGCAGCTTGGCCGGGCGGGAGTGGCGCAATGAGCAGTTCTTC
CASSLAGREWRNEQFF
>TRBV24-1|.|.|TRBJ2-2|11
TGTGCCACCAGTGATGCGTGGGAGCTGTTTTTT
CATSDAWELFF
>TRBV24-1|.|once|TRBJ2-5|14
TGTGCCACCAGTGGTAGACAGCATATAGAGACCCAGTACTTC
CATSGRQHIETQYF
>TRBV12-3/TRBV12-4|.|few|TRBJ1-5|12
TGTGCCAGCAGTTTAAATGCTCAGCCCCAGCATTTT
CASSLNAQPQHF
>TRBV7-2|.|.|TRBJ2-1|14
TGTGCCAGCAGCTTCCGGGACTTCTACAATGAGCAGTTCTTC
CASSFRDFYNEQFF
>TRBV5-1|.|.|TRBJ2-5|15
TGCGCCAGCAGCTTGGCCTCAGGGAGTGGGGAGACCCAGTACTTC
CASSLASGSGETQYF
>TRBV11-3|.|.|TRBJ2-3|16
TGTGCCAGCAGCTTAGGCAGTGGAAATACACAGAGTACGCAGTATTTT
CASSLGSGNTQSTQYF
>TRBV5-5|TRBD1|.|TRBJ2-7|15
TGTGCCAGCAGCCGCACGGGACAGGGGGCCTACGAGCAGTACTTC
CASSRTGQGAYEQYF
>TRBV4-2|.|.|TRBJ2-6|17
TGTGCCAGCAGCCAGGCTACGAAGGCCTCTGGGGCCAACGTCCTGACTTTC
CASSQATKASGANVLTF
>TRBV30|.|.|TRBJ1-2|14
TGTGCCTGGAGTGTAGGCCCCGGGCTTGGCGGCTACACCTTC
CAWSVGPGLGGYTF
>TRBV3-1/TRBV3-2|.|.|TRBJ2-5|14
TGTGCCAGCAGCCGTCTGTCGGGACCAGAGACCCAGTACTTC
CASSRLSGPETQYF